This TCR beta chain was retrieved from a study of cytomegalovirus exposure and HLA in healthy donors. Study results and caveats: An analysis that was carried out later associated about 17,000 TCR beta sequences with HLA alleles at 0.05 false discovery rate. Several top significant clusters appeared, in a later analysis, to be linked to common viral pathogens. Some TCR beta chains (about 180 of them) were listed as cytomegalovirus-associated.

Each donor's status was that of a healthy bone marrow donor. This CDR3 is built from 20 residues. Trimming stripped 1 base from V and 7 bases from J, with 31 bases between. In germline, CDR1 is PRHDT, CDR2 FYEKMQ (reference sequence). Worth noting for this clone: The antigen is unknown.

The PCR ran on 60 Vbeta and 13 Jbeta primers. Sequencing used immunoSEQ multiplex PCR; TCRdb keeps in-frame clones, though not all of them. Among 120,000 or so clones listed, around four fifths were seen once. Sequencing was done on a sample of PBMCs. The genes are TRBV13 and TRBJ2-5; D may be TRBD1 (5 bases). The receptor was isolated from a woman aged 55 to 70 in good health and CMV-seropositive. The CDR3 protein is CASSLVQGSAPSLIWGTQYF. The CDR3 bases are TGTGCCAGCAGCTTAGTGCAGGGTTCAGCACCTTCTCTGATCTGGGGGACCCAGTACTTC.